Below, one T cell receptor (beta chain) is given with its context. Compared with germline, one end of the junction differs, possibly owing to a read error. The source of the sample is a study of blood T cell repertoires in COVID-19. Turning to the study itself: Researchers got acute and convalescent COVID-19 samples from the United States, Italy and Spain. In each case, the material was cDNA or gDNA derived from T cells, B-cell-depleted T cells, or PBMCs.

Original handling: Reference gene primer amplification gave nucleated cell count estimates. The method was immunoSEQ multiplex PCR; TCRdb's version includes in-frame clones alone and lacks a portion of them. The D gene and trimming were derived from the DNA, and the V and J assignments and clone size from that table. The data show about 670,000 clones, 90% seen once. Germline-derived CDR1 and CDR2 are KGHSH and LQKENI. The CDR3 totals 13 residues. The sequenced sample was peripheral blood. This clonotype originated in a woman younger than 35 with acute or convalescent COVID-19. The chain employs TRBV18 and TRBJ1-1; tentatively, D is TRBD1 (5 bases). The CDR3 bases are TGTGCCACCTCATCCGGACAGAACACTGAAGCTTTCTTT. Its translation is CATSSGQNTEAFF.